This TCR beta chain was retrieved from a study of T cells in Graves' hyperthyroidism and ophthalmopathy. Whole-study results and caveats: Blood also contained most expanded thyroid clonotypes above 0.001.

Amplification yielded TCR beta CDR3 regions, with RNA transcripts as the source. TCR CDR3 regions were first amplified by RT-PCR with HTBI primers. MiXCR, applied by TCRdb to the multiplex PCR reads, yields one record per CDR3 protein. The profile shows some 510,000 distinct CDR3 sequences, about 43% of them singletons. Recently diagnosed hyperthyroidism of less than 2 months' duration affected patients aged 18 to 65. For the diagnoses, clinical symptoms, serum thyroxine and TRAb, thyroid ultrasound and orbital computed tomography were used. V lost 0 bases, J lost 1 base, and 10 bases lay in between. The V gene's germline CDR1 is LNHDA and CDR2 SQIVND (reference sequence). The CDR3 runs 16 residues. About this clonotype: Its specificity is not known.

This TCR derives from a woman aged 18 to 35 with Graves' hyperthyroidism. The chain carries TRBV19 and TRBJ1-5; D is unresolved. Material for sequencing was peripheral blood or thyroid tissue (not recorded which). The CDR3 region is CASSIDGERSNQPQHF. The CDR3 DNA is TGTGCCAGTAGTATAGATGGGGAAAGGAGCAATCAGCCCCAGCATTTT. The full variable domain, completed using reference TRBV19 and TRBJ1-5, is DGGITQSPKYLFRKEGQNVTLSCEQNLNHDAMYWYRQDPGQGLRLIYYSQIVNDFQKGDIAEGYSVSREKKESFPLTVTSAQKNPTAFYLCASSIDGERSNQPQHFGDGTRLSIL.